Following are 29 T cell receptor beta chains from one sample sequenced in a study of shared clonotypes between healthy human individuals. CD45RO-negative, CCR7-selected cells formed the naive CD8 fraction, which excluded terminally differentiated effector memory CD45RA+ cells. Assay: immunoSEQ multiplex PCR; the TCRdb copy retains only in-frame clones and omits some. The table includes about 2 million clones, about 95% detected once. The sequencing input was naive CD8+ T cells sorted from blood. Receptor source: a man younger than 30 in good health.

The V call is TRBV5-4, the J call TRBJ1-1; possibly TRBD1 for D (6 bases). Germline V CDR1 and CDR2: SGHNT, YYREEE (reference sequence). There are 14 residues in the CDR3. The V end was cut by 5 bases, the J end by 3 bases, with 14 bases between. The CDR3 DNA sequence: TGTGCCAGCAGAGGGGGAGGGGTCGACACTGAAGCTTTCTTT. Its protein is CASRGGGVDTEAFF.

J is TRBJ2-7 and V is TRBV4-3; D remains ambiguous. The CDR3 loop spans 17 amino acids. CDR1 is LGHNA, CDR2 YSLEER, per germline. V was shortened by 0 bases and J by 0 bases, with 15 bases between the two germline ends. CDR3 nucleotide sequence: TGCGCCAGCAGCCAAGAAATTCCGACGGGCTTCTCCTACGAGCAGTACTTC. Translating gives CASSQEIPTGFSYEQYF.

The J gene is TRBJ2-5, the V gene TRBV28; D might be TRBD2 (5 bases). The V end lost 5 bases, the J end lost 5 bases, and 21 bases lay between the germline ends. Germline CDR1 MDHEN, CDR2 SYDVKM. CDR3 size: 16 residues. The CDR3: CASSEIGEGGTETQYF. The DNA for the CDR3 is TGTGCCAGCAGTGAGATCGGAGAGGGCGGTACGGAGACCCAGTACTTC.

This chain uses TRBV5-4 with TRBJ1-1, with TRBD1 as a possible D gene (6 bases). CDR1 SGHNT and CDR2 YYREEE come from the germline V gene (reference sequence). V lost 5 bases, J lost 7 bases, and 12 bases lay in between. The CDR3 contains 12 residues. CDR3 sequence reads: CASRGEGVEAFF. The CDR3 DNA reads TGTGCCAGCAGGGGGGAGGGGGTTGAAGCTTTCTTT. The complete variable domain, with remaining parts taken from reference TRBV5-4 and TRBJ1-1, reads ETGVTQSPTHLIKTRGQQVTLRCSSQSGHNTVSWYQQALGQGPQFIFQYYREEENGRGNFPPRFSGLQFPNYSSELNVNALELDDSALYLCASRGEGVEAFFGQGTRLTVV.

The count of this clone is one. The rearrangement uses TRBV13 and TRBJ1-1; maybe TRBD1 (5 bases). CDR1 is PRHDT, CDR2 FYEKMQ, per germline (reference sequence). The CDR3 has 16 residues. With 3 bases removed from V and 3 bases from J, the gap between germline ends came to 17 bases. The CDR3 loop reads CASSFGDEGADTEAFF. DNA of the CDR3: TGTGCCAGCAGCTTCGGGGACGAAGGAGCGGACACTGAAGCTTTCTTT.

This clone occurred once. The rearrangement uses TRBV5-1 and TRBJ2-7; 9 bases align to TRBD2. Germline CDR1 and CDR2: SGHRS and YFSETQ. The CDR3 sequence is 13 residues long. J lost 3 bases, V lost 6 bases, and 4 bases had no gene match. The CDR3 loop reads CASMKAGGYEQYF. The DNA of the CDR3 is TGCGCCAGCATGAAAGCGGGAGGCTACGAGCAGTACTTC.

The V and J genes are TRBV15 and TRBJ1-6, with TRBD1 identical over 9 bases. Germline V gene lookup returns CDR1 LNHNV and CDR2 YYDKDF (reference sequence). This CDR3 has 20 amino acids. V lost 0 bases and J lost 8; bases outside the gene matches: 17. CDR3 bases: TGTGCCACCAGCAGAGATCTCGTGGGGACAGGGCGACTGGGTGATTCACCCCTCCACTTT. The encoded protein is CATSRDLVGTGRLGDSPLHF. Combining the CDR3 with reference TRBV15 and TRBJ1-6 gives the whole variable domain DAMVIQNPRYQVTQFGKPVTLSCSQTLNHNVMYWYQQKSSQAPKLLFHYYDKDFNNEADTPDNFQSRRPNTSFCFLDIRSPGLGDTAMYLCATSRDLVGTGRLGDSPLHFGNGTRLTVT.

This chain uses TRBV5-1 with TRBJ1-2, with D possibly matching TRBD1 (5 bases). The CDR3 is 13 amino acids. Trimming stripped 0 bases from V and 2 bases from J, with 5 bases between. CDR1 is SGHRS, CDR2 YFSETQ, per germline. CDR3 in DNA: TGCGCCAGCAGCTTGGCAGGGAACTATGGCTACACCTTC. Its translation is CASSLAGNYGYTF.

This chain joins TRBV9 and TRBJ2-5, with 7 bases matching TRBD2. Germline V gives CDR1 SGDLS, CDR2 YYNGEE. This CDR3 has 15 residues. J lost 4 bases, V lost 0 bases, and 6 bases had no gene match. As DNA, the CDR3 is TGTGCCAGCAGCGTAGCGTGGGGGAGGGGAGAGACCCAGTACTTC. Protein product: CASSVAWGRGETQYF.

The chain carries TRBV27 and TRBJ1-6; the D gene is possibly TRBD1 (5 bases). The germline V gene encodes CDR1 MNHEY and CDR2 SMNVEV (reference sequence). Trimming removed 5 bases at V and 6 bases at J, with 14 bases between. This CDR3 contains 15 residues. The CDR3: CASSHGAGSNSPLHF. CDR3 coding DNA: TGTGCCAGCAGTCATGGGGCCGGGAGTAATTCACCCCTCCACTTT.

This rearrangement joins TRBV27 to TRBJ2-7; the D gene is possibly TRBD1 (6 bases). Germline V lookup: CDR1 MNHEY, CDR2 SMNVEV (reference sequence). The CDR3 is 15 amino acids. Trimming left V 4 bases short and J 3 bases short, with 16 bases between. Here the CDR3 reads CASSSQGGSNYEQYF. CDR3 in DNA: TGTGCCAGCAGTTCGCAAGGGGGTTCCAACTACGAGCAGTACTTC.

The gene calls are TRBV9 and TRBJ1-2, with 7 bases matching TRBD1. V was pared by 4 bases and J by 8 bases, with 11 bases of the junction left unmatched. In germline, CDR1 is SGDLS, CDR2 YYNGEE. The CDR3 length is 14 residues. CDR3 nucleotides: TGTGCCAGCAGCACGCTGACAGGGTTAGGGGGCTACACCTTC. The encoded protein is CASSTLTGLGGYTF. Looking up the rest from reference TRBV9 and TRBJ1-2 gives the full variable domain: DSGVTQTPKHLITATGQRVTLRCSPRSGDLSVYWYQQSLDQGLQFLIQYYNGEERAKGNILERFSAQQFPDLHSELNLSSLELGDSALYFCASSTLTGLGGYTFGSGTRLTVV.

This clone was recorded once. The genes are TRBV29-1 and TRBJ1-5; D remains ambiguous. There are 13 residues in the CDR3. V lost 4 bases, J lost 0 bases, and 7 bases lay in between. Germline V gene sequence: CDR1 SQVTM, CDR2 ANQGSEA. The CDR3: CSVGEDSNQPQHF. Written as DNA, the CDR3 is TGCAGCGTTGGCGAAGATAGCAATCAGCCCCAGCATTTT. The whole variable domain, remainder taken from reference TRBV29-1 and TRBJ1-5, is SAVISQKPSRDICQRGTSLTIQCQVDSQVTMMFWYRQQPGQSLTLIATANQGSEATYESGFVIDKFPISRPNLTFSTLTVSNMSPEDSSIYLCSVGEDSNQPQHFGDGTRLSIL.

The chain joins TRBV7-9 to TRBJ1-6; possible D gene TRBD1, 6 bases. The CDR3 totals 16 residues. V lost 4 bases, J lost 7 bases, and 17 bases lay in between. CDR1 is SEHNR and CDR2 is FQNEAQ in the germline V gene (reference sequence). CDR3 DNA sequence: TGTGCCAGCAGCTCCGCCGCGGGGGCGGAAAATTCACCCCTCCACTTT. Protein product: CASSSAAGAENSPLHF.

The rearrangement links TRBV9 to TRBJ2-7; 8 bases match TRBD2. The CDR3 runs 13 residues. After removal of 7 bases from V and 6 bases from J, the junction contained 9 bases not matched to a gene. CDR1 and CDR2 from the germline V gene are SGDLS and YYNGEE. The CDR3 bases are TGTGCCAGCGGCACTAGCGGTGTCGGCGAGCAGTACTTC. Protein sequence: CASGTSGVGEQYF.

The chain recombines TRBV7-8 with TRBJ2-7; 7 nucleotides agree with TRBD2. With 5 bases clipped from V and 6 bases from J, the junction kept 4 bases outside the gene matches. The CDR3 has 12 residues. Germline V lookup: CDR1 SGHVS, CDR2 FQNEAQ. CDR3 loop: CASSHGRAEQYF. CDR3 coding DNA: TGTGCCAGCAGCCATGGGAGGGCCGAGCAGTACTTC.

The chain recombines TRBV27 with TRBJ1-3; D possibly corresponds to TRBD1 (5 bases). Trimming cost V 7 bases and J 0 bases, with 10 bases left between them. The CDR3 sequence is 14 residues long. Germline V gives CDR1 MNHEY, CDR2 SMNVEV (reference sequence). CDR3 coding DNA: TGTGCCAGCACCGACAGCTACTCTGGAAACACCATATATTTT. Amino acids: CASTDSYSGNTIYF.

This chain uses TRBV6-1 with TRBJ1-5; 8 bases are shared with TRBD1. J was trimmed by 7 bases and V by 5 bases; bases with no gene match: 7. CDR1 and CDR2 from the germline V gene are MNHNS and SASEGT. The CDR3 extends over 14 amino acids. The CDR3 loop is CASSPRQGRQPQHF. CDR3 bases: TGTGCCAGCAGTCCAAGACAGGGGAGGCAGCCCCAGCATTTT.

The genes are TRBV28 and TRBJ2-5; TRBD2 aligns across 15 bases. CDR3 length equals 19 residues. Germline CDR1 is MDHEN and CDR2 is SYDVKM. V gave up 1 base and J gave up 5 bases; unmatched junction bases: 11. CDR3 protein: CASSLSGLAGGPGEETQYF. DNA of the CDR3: TGTGCCAGCAGTTTATCTGGACTAGCGGGGGGGCCTGGTGAGGAGACCCAGTACTTC.

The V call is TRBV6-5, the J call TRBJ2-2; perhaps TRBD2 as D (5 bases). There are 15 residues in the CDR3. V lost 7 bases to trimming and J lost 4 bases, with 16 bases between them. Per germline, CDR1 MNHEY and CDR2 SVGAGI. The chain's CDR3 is CASTVSFEGTGELFF. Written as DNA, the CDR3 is TGTGCCAGCACTGTTAGCTTTGAGGGCACCGGGGAGCTGTTTTTT.

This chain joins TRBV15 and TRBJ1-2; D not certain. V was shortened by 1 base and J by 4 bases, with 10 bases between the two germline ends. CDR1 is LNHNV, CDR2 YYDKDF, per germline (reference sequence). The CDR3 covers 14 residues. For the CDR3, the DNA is TGTGCCACCAGCAGAGCCGAAGGTAGCTATGGCTACACCTTC. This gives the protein CATSRAEGSYGYTF.

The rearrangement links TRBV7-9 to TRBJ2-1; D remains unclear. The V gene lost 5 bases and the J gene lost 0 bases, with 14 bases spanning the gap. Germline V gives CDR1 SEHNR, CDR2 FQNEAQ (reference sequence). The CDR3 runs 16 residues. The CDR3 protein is CASSIRTASSYNEQFF. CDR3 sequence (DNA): TGTGCCAGCAGCATAAGGACGGCATCCTCCTACAATGAGCAGTTCTTC.

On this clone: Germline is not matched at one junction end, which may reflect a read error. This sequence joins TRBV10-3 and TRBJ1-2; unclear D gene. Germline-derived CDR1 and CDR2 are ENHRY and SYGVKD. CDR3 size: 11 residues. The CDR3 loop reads CAINEYYGYTF. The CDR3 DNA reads TGTGCCATCAATGAGTACTATGGCTACACCTTC.

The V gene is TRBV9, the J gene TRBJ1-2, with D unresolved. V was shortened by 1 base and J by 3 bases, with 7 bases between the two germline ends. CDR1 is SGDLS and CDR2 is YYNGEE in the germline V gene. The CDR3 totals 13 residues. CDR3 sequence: CASSVRVDYGYTF. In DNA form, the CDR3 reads TGTGCCAGCAGCGTAAGGGTTGACTATGGCTACACCTTC. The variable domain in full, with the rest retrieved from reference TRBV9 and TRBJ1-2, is DSGVTQTPKHLITATGQRVTLRCSPRSGDLSVYWYQQSLDQGLQFLIQYYNGEERAKGNILERFSAQQFPDLHSELNLSSLELGDSALYFCASSVRVDYGYTFGSGTRLTVV.

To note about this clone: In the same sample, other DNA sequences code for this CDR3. The CDR3 loop is CASSPGGNTQYF. The CDR3, as DNA: TGTGCCAGCAGCCCCGGGGGAAATACGCAGTATTTT. The chain has TRBV5-4 and TRBJ2-3, with a possible D match to TRBD2 (6 bases). The CDR3 sequence is 12 residues long. Germline V gene lookup returns CDR1 SGHNT and CDR2 YYREEE (reference sequence). V was pared by 4 bases and J by 7 bases, with 10 bases between.

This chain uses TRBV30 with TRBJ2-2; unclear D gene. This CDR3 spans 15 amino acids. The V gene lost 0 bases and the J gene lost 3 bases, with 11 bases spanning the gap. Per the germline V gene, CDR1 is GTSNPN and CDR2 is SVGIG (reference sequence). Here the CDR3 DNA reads TGTGCCTGGAGTGTTAACAGATTCGACACCGGGGAGCTGTTTTTT. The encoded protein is CAWSVNRFDTGELFF.

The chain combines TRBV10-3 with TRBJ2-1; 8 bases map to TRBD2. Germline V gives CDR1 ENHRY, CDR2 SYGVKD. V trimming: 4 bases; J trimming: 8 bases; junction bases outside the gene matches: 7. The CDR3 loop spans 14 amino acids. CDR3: CAISVAGPLDEQFF. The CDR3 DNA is TGTGCCATCAGTGTAGCGGGGCCCTTGGATGAGCAGTTCTTC.

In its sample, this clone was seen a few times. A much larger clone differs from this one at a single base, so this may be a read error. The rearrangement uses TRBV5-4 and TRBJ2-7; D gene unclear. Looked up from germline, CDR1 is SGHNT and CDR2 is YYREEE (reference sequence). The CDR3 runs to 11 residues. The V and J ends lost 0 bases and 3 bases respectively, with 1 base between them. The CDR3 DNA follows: TGTGCCAGCAGCTTGGACTACGAGCAGTACTTC. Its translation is CASSLDYEQYF.

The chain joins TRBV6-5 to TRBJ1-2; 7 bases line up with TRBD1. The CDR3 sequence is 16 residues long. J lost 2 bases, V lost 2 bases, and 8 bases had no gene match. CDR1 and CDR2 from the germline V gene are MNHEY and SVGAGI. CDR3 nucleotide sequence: TGTGCCAGCAGTTACAGAGTTTGGGGACAGAACTATGGCTACACCTTC. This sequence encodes CASSYRVWGQNYGYTF.